The 9 T cell receptor beta chains below all came from one sample that was sequenced in a study of T cells in Graves' hyperthyroidism and ophthalmopathy. There were TCR beta CDR3 regions amplified from RNA transcripts. The primer set for the first-round RT-PCR of the TCR CDR3 was HTBI. TCRdb fed the multiplex PCR reads into MiXCR, producing one record per CDR3 protein. Altogether almost 600,000 distinct CDR3 sequences are present, roughly 13% being singletons, with the ten largest covering less than 6%. Sequenced sample: blood. The receptors derive from a woman aged 30 to 39 with Graves' hyperthyroidism that later progressed to Graves' ophthalmopathy.

There are many counts of this clonotype. The CDR3 DNA follows: TGTGCCAGCAGCTCGAGGGACGGCACTGAAGCTTTCTTT. It codes for CASSSRDGTEAFF. The V gene is TRBV7-9, the J gene TRBJ1-1; tentatively, D is TRBD1 (5 bases). This CDR3 region has 13 residues. The V end lost 4 bases, the J end lost 4 bases, and 10 bases lay between the germline ends. Per the germline V gene, CDR1 is SEHNR and CDR2 is FQNEAQ (reference sequence).

This clonotype was observed many times. V gene TRBV7-8 combines with J gene TRBJ2-1; 8 positions match TRBD2. The ends lost 3 bases at V and 5 bases at J; junction bases unmatched: 9. Germline CDR1 SGHVS, CDR2 FQNEAQ. This CDR3 region has 16 residues. This CDR3 is CASSLLGGRPDNEQFF. Here the CDR3 DNA reads TGTGCCAGCAGCTTGCTGGGCGGGAGGCCTGACAATGAGCAGTTCTTC.

Many counts were recorded for this clonotype. The J gene is TRBJ1-6, the V gene TRBV24-1; no firm D call. V was pared by 5 bases and J by 10 bases, with 11 bases between. The CDR3 length is 13 residues. Germline lookup yields CDR1 KGHDR and CDR2 SFDVKD. CDR3 region: CATSGGWASPLHF. The CDR3 coding sequence is TGTGCCACCAGTGGGGGTTGGGCCTCACCCCTCCACTTT.

This clonotype has a count of ten or more. V is TRBV6-1 and J is TRBJ1-2; D possibly corresponds to TRBD1 (5 bases). V lost 3 bases to trimming and J lost 6 bases, with 17 bases between them. Germline CDR1 and CDR2: MNHNS and SASEGT. This CDR3 region has 15 residues. The CDR3 reads CASSDPGAGVDGYTF. CDR3 in DNA: TGTGCCAGCAGTGACCCCGGGGCCGGCGTAGATGGCTACACCTTC.

Many counts were recorded for this clonotype. CDR3 sequence: CATSDFDTGELFF. The CDR3 DNA reads as TGTGCCACCAGTGACTTCGACACCGGGGAGCTGTTTTTT. This chain joins TRBV24-1 and TRBJ2-2, with no clear D. CDR3 length equals 13 residues. Trimming removed 4 bases from V and 3 bases from J, with 5 bases in between. Germline V CDR1 and CDR2: KGHDR, SFDVKD.

On this clonotype itself: One end of the junction varies from germline; a read error may be responsible. J is TRBJ2-2 and V is TRBV30, with D tentatively TRBD1 (5 bases). Germline V gene lookup returns CDR1 GTSNPN and CDR2 SVGIG (reference sequence). This CDR3 is 12 amino acids long. CDR3 sequence: CAWSADTVELFF. In DNA, the CDR3 is TGTGCCTGGAGCGCGGACACCGTGGAGCTGTTTTTT.

This clonotype has ten or more counts. The chain recombines TRBV9 with TRBJ1-1; TRBD1 might be the D (5 bases). The germline V gene has CDR1 SGDLS and CDR2 YYNGEE. The CDR3 is 13 amino acids. V lost 0 bases, J lost 3 bases, and 6 bases lay in between. For the CDR3, the DNA is TGTGCCAGCAGCGTAGAGGGGTACACTGAAGCTTTCTTT. This sequence encodes CASSVEGYTEAFF.

Note on this clonotype: No conserved phenylalanine or tryptophan ends this CDR3, so it is likely a read error. For the CDR3, the DNA is TGTGCCAGCAGTTTTAAGCGGGGGAACTACGAGCAGTACCTC. Its translation: CASSFKRGNYEQYL. The chain recombines TRBV12-3 or TRBV12-4 with TRBJ2-7; TRBD2 aligns across 8 bases. V lost 3 bases, J lost 3 bases, and 4 bases stayed unmatched. The CDR3 runs 14 residues.

The chain links TRBV18 to TRBJ2-7; TRBD1 matches 9 bases. The ends lost 1 base at V and 4 bases at J; junction bases unmatched: 8. CDR3 length: 16 amino acids. Germline CDR1 KGHSH, CDR2 LQKENI. DNA for the CDR3: TGTGCCAGCTCACCACTACCCGGGACAGGGAATTACGAGCAGTACTTC. Its protein product is CASSPLPGTGNYEQYF.